Following are 22 T cell receptor beta chains from one sample sequenced in a study of cytomegalovirus exposure and HLA in healthy donors. Use of 60 Vbeta and 13 Jbeta primers characterized the PCR. TCRdb's table, derived via immunoSEQ multiplex PCR, lists solely in-frame clones and lacks some. The sample yields more than 110,000 clones, roughly four fifths seen once. Sequencing used PBMCs. The source is a man in his forties in good health and CMV-seropositive.

This rearrangement joins TRBV21-1 to TRBJ1-5; whether TRBD1, the table's D call, matches the DNA was not checked. TRBV21-1 has pseudogene status. The CDR3 covers 16 residues. The CDR3 reads CASSKVCQGLYQPQHF. The CDR3 region has the DNA TGTGCCAGCAGCAAAGTATGCCAGGGCCTCTATCAGCCCCAGCATTTT.

The genes are TRBV6-4 and TRBJ2-1, with 7 nucleotides matching TRBD2. Germline CDR1 MRHNA, CDR2 SNTAGT. The CDR3 extends over 14 amino acids. V lost 0 bases to trimming and J lost 10 bases; unmatched junction nucleotides: 6. CDR3 sequence (DNA): TGTGCCAGCAGTGACTCGGGGGGGTTGCGAGAGCAGTTCTTC. Encoded protein: CASSDSGGLREQFF.

J is TRBJ2-3 and V is TRBV7-8, with 8 bases aligning to TRBD1. The V and J ends lost 4 bases and 0 bases, in that order; junction bases with no gene match: 3. The germline V gene encodes CDR1 SGHVS and CDR2 FQNEAQ. This CDR3 region has 15 residues. The CDR3, as DNA: TGTGCCAGCAGCTCTAGGACAGGGAGCACAGATACGCAGTATTTT. Translating it yields CASSSRTGSTDTQYF.

This clone has only a few counts. The CDR3 region has the DNA TGTGCCAGCAGCTTAGTGTCCAGTTCGAGGGAGCTGTTTTTT. Amino acids: CASSLVSSSRELFF. This chain joins TRBV7-2 and TRBJ1-4; D remains unclear. The DNA end is more similar to TRBJ2-2, so the J call may be wrong. This CDR3 has 14 residues. Germline CDR1 reads SGHTA; CDR2 reads FQGNSA.

This chain connects TRBV9 to TRBJ2-1, with D perhaps TRBD1 (5 bases). CDR1 is SGDLS and CDR2 is YYNGEE in the germline V gene. Trimming pared 3 bases from V and 0 bases from J, leaving 13 bases between. CDR3 length: 16 residues. The CDR3 nucleotides are TGTGCCAGCAGCGCCCAGGGATTAAGCTCCTACAATGAGCAGTTCTTC. It encodes CASSAQGLSSYNEQFF.

The genes are TRBV18 and TRBJ2-7; TRBD1 might be the D (6 bases). V dropped 2 bases and J dropped 6 bases, with 14 bases sitting between them. Per the germline V gene, CDR1 is KGHSH and CDR2 is LQKENI. The CDR3 is made up of 14 amino acids. CDR3 loop: CASSPRTQGFEQYF. CDR3 nucleotides: TGTGCCAGCTCACCAAGAACCCAGGGGTTCGAGCAGTACTTC.

The chain carries TRBV7-2 and TRBJ1-5, with D hard to call. V lost 1 base and J lost 0, with 4 bases in between. CDR1 SGHTA and CDR2 FQGNSA come from the germline V gene. The CDR3 spans 14 residues. The CDR3 nucleotides read TGTGCCAGCAGCTTAGGGCTTAGCAATCAGCCCCAGCATTTT. Its translation: CASSLGLSNQPQHF. The full variable domain, with the rest looked up from reference TRBV7-2 and TRBJ1-5, is GAGVSQSPSNKVTEKGKDVELRCDPISGHTALYWYRQSLGQGLEFLIYFQGNSAPDKSGLPSDRFSAERTGGSVSTLTIQRTQQEDSAVYLCASSLGLSNQPQHFGDGTRLSIL.

The V and J genes are TRBV11-2 and TRBJ2-1, with 7 nucleotides matching TRBD2. The CDR3 loop spans 14 amino acids. The ends lost 5 bases at V and 2 bases at J; junction bases unmatched: 3. In germline, CDR1 is SGHAT, CDR2 FQNNGV. The CDR3 coding sequence is TGTGCCAGCAGCCCTAGCGGACCCTACAATGAGCAGTTCTTC. Amino acid sequence: CASSPSGPYNEQFF.

The chain carries TRBV5-5 and TRBJ2-5; D is ambiguous. V lost 6 bases and J lost 2, with 5 bases in between. The CDR3 runs 11 residues. Germline V lookup: CDR1 SGHKS, CDR2 YYEKEE (reference sequence). CDR3: CASTLQETQYF. The CDR3 DNA is TGTGCCAGCACCCTTCAAGAGACCCAGTACTTC.

V usage is TRBV7-9 and J usage is TRBJ2-7, with D perhaps matching TRBD2 (6 bases). This CDR3 is 13 amino acids long. Trimming removed 5 bases at V and 5 bases at J, with 13 bases between. The germline V gene encodes CDR1 SEHNR and CDR2 FQNEAQ (reference sequence). The CDR3 spells CASSPDRLDEQYF. The CDR3 nucleotides are TGTGCCAGCAGCCCAGATCGACTAGACGAGCAGTACTTC.

The CDR3 DNA follows: TGTGCCAGCAGGGAGAGGTATTTACGGGGGGAGACCCAGTACTTC. Protein sequence: CASRERYLRGETQYF. V gene TRBV2 combines with J gene TRBJ2-5; D is perhaps TRBD2 (6 bases). The germline gives CDR1 SNHLY, CDR2 FYNNEI. The CDR3 spans 15 residues. With 6 bases removed from V and 5 bases from J, the gap between germline ends came to 19 bases.

The rearrangement joins TRBV18 to TRBJ2-7, with 14 bases lining up with TRBD2. This CDR3 has 18 amino acids. The germline V gene encodes CDR1 KGHSH and CDR2 LQKENI. V shed 4 bases, J shed 3 bases, and the junction held 11 bases outside the gene matches. The CDR3 spells CASSHGTSGSPRHYEQYF. CDR3 nucleotides: TGTGCCAGCTCACATGGGACTAGCGGGAGTCCACGACACTACGAGCAGTACTTC.

The chain is built from TRBV7-6 and TRBJ1-2; TRBD1 is a possible D gene (5 bases). Germline lookup yields CDR1 SGHVS and CDR2 FNYEAQ. V was pared by 5 bases and J by 5 bases, with 24 bases between. This CDR3 region has 17 residues. The CDR3 loop is CASSPYSHTGGKYGYTF. CDR3 in DNA: TGTGCCAGCAGCCCCTACTCCCACACGGGGGGAAAGTATGGCTACACCTTC.

The V gene is TRBV25-1, the J gene TRBJ2-5, with 11 bases fitting TRBD2. Germline V gene lookup returns CDR1 MGHDK and CDR2 SYGVNS. V gave up 8 bases and J gave up 4 bases; unmatched junction bases: 12. The CDR3 loop spans 16 amino acids. CDR3 loop: CASRSGGAGVGETQYF. The DNA of the CDR3 is TGTGCCAGCCGTAGCGGGGGGGCCGGAGTAGGAGAGACCCAGTACTTC.

The rearrangement links TRBV5-1 to TRBJ2-7; weak D call: TRBD2 (6 bases). The V gene lost 4 bases and the J gene lost 0 bases, with 14 bases spanning the gap. Germline lookup yields CDR1 SGHRS and CDR2 YFSETQ. The CDR3 contains 15 residues. Here the CDR3 DNA reads TGCGCCAGCAGCCCACTCGGGGGTTTCTCCTACGAGCAGTACTTC. Translating it yields CASSPLGGFSYEQYF.

This clone was detected once. The chain employs TRBV6-1 and TRBJ2-7, with TRBD2 matching 7 bases. The CDR3 sequence is 14 residues long. After removal of 4 bases from V and 2 bases from J, the junction contained 5 bases not matched to a gene. From germline, CDR1 is MNHNS and CDR2 SASEGT. The CDR3 region is CASSGASGTYEQYF. In DNA, the CDR3 is TGTGCCAGCAGTGGCGCTAGCGGAACCTACGAGCAGTACTTC.

As regards this clone: One end of the junction varies from germline; a read error may be responsible. The V gene is TRBV29-1, the J gene TRBJ1-4, with no clear D. Germline V gene data show CDR1 as SQVTM and CDR2 as ANQGSEA. The CDR3 spans 13 residues. In nucleotides, the CDR3 is TGCAGCGTGGAAGGCCAGTTTAATGAAAAACTGTTTTTT. This encodes CSVEGQFNEKLFF.

This chain joins TRBV2 and TRBJ2-1, with D uncertain. Germline-derived CDR1 and CDR2 are SNHLY and FYNNEI. This CDR3 has 14 residues. The V gene lost 6 bases and the J gene lost 4 bases, with 13 bases spanning the gap. The CDR3 nucleotides read TGTGCCAGCAGCCAACTCCCTATATACAATGAGCAGTTCTTC. It is translated as CASSQLPIYNEQFF.

CDR3 amino acids: CASGEDRGWGLEAFF. The CDR3 DNA reads as TGTGCTAGTGGCGAGGATCGGGGGTGGGGTCTTGAAGCTTTCTTT. The V call is TRBV12-5, the J call TRBJ1-1; a possible D gene is TRBD1 (5 bases). The germline V and J ends were trimmed by 6 bases and 7 bases, with 21 bases remaining between them. Germline CDR1 is LGHNT and CDR2 is FRNRAP. CDR3 length: 15 amino acids.

This clone was counted a single time. This chain links TRBV9 with TRBJ2-3, with TRBD2 matching 9 bases. This CDR3 is built from 16 residues. V shed 3 bases, J shed 3 bases, and the junction held 8 bases outside the gene matches. CDR1 is SGDLS, CDR2 YYNGEE, per germline. Here the CDR3 reads CASSAPPGLATDTQYF. In DNA form, the CDR3 reads TGTGCCAGCAGCGCCCCCCCGGGACTAGCTACAGATACGCAGTATTTT.

This chain links TRBV2 with TRBJ2-2; 9 nucleotides line up with TRBD2. Per the germline V gene, CDR1 is SNHLY and CDR2 is FYNNEI. CDR3 length equals 15 residues. Trimming removed 6 bases from V and 4 bases from J; junction bases left unmatched: 6. The CDR3 here is CASSEGLAGTGELFF. CDR3 DNA: TGTGCCAGCAGCGAGGGACTAGCCGGCACCGGGGAGCTGTTTTTT.

The rearrangement joins TRBV7-2 to TRBJ2-5; D remains unclear. V was shortened by 2 bases and J by 2 bases, with 9 bases between the two germline ends. Germline V lookup: CDR1 SGHTA, CDR2 FQGNSA. This CDR3 has 14 amino acids. The CDR3 DNA follows: TGTGCCAGCAGCTTAAACCCTAGACAAGAGACCCAGTACTTC. Amino acids: CASSLNPRQETQYF.